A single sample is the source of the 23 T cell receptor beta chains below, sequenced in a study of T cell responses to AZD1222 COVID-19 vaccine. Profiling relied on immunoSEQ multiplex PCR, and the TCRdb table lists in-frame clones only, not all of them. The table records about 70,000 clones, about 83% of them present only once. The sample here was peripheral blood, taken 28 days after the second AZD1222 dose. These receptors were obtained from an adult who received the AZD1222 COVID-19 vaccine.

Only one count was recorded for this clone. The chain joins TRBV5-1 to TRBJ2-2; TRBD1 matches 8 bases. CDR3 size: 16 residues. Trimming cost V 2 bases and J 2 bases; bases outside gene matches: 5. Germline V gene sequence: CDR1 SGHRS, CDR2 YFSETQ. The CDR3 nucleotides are TGCGCCAGCAGCTTTACCCAGGGGGCTAACACCGGGGAGCTGTTTTTT. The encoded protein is CASSFTQGANTGELFF. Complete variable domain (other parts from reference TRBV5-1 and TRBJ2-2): KAGVTQTPRYLIKTRGQQVTLSCSPISGHRSVSWYQQTPGQGLQFLFEYFSETQRNKGNFPGRFSGRQFSNSRSEMNVSTLELGDSALYLCASSFTQGANTGELFFGEGSRLTVL.

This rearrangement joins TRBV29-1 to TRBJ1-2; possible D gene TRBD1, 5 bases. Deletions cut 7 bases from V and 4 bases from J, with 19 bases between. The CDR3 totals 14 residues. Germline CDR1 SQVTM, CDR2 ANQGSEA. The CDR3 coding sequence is TGCAGCGCCCGGGACGGAAATGAGGGCTATGGCTACACCTTC. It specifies CSARDGNEGYGYTF.

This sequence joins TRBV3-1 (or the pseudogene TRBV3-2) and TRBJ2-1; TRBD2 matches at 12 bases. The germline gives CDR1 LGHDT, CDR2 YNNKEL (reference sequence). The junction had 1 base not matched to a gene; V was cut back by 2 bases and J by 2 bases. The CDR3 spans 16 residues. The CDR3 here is CASSQWTSGAYNEQFF. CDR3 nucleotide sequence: TGTGCCAGCAGCCAATGGACTAGCGGGGCCTACAATGAGCAGTTCTTC.

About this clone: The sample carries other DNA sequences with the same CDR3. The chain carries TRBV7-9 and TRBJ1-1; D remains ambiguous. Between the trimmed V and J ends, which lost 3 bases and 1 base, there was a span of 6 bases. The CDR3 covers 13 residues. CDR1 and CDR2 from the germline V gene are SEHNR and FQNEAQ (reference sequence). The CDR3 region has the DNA TGTGCCAGCAGCTTCTCGGAGAACACTGAAGCTTTCTTT. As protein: CASSFSENTEAFF.

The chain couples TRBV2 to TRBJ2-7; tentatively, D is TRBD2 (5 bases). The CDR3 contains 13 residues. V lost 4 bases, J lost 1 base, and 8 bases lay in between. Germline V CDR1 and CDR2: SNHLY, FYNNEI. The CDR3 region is CASSAERSYEQYF. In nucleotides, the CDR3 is TGTGCCAGCAGTGCTGAGCGGTCCTACGAGCAGTACTTC.

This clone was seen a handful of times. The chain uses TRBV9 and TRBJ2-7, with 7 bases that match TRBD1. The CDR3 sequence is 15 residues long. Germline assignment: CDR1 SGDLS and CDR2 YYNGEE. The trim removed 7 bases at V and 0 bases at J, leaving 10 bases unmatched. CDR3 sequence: CASGIGTDVSYEQYF. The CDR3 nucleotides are TGTGCCAGCGGTATTGGGACAGATGTCTCCTACGAGCAGTACTTC.

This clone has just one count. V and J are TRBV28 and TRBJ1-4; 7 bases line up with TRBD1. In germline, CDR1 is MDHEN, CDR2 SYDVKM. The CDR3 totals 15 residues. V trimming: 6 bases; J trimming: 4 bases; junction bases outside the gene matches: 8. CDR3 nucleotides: TGTGCCAGCAGCCACTGGGACAGCGTTAATGAAAAACTGTTTTTT. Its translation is CASSHWDSVNEKLFF.

The CDR3 coding sequence is TGTGCCAGCGGCGGTACCGTCTATAATCAGCCCCAGCATTTT. Protein: CASGGTVYNQPQHF. This chain links TRBV7-9 with TRBJ1-5; D is unclear. Germline CDR1 is SEHNR and CDR2 is FQNEAQ (reference sequence). With 8 bases removed from V and 4 bases from J, the gap between germline ends came to 15 bases. This CDR3 region has 14 residues.

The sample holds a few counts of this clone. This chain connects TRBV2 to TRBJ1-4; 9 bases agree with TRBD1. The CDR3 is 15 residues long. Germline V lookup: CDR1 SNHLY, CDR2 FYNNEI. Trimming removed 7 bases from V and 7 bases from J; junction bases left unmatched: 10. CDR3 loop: CASTANRGLGEKLFF. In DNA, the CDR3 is TGTGCCAGCACCGCGAACAGGGGGCTTGGTGAAAAACTGTTTTTT.

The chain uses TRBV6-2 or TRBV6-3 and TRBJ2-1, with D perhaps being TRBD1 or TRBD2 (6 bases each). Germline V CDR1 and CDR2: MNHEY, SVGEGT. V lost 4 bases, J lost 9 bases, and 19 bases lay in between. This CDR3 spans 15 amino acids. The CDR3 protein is CASSSWQKGGGEQFF. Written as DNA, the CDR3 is TGTGCCAGCAGTTCCTGGCAAAAGGGGGGAGGTGAGCAGTTCTTC.

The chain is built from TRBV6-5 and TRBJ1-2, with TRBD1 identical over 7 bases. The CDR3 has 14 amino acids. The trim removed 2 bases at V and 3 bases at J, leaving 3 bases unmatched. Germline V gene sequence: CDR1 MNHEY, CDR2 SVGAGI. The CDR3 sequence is CASSYDRDYYGYTF. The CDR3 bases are TGTGCCAGCAGTTACGACAGGGACTACTATGGCTACACCTTC.

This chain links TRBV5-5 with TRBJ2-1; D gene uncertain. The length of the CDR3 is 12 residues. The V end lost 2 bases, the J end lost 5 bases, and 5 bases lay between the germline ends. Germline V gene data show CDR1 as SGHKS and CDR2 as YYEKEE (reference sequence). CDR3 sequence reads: CASSFGDNEQFF. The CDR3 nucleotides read TGTGCCAGCAGCTTTGGTGACAATGAGCAGTTCTTC.

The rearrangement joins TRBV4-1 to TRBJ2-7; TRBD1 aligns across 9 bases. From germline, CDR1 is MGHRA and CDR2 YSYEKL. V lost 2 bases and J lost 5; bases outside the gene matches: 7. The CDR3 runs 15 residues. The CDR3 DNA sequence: TGCGCCAGCAGCCAACGACAGGGGGTAATCAACGAGCAGTACTTC. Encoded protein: CASSQRQGVINEQYF.

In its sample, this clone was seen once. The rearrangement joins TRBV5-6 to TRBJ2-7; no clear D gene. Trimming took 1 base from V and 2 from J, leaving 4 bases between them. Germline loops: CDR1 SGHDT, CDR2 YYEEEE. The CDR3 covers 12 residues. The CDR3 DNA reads TGTGCCAGCAGCTTGTTCACCTACGAGCAGTACTTC. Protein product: CASSLFTYEQYF.

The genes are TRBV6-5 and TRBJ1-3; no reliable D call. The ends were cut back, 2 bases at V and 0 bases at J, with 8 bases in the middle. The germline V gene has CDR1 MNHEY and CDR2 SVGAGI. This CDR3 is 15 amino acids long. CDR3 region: CASSYGPDSGNTIYF. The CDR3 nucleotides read TGTGCCAGCAGTTACGGGCCCGACTCTGGAAACACCATATATTTT.

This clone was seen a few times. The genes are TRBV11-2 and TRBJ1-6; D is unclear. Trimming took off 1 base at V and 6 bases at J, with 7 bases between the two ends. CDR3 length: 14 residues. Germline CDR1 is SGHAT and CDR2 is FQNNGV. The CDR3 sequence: CASSLGPSNSPLHF. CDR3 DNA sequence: TGTGCCAGCAGCTTAGGCCCGAGTAATTCACCCCTCCACTTT.

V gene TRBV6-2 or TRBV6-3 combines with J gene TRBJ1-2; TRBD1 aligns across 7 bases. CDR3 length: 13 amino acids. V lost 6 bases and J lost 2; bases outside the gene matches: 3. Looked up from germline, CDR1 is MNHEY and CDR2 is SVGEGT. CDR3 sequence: CASSPTGNYGYTF. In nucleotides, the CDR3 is TGTGCCAGCAGCCCGACAGGGAACTATGGCTACACCTTC.

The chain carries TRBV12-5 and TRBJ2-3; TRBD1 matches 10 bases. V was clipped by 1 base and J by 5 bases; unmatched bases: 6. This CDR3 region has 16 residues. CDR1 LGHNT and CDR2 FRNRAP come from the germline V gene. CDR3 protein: CASGLGQGAPEDTQYF. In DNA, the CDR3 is TGTGCTAGTGGTTTGGGACAGGGGGCCCCCGAAGATACGCAGTATTTT.

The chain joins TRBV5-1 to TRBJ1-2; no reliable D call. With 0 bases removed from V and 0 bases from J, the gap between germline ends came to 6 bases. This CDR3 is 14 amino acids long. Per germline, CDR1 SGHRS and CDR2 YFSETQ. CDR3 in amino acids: CASSLDGTNYGYTF. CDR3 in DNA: TGCGCCAGCAGCTTGGATGGGACTAACTATGGCTACACCTTC.

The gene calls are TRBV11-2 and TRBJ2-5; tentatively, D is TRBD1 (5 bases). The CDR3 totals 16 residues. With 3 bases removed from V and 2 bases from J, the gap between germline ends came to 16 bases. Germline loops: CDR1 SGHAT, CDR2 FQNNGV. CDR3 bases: TGTGCCAGCAGCTTCCTTCCTGCCGCAGGGCAAGAGACCCAGTACTTC. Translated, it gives CASSFLPAAGQETQYF.

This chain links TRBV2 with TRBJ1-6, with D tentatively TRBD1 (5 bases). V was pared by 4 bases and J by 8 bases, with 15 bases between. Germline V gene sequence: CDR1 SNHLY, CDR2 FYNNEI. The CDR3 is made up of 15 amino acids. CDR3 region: CASSGSGAYYSPLHF. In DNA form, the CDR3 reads TGTGCCAGCAGTGGTTCCGGGGCATACTATTCACCCCTCCACTTT.

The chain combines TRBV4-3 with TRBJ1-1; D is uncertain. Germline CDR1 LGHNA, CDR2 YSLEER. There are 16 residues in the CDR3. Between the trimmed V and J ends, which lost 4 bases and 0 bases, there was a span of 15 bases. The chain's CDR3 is CASSPSRLLMNTEAFF. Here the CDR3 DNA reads TGCGCCAGCAGCCCCTCGAGGCTACTTATGAACACTGAAGCTTTCTTT.

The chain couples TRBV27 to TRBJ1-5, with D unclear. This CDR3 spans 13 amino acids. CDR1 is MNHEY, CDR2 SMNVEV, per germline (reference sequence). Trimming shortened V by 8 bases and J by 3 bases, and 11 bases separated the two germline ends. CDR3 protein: CASGGLNNQPQHF. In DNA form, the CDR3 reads TGTGCCAGCGGTGGGCTTAACAATCAGCCCCAGCATTTT.